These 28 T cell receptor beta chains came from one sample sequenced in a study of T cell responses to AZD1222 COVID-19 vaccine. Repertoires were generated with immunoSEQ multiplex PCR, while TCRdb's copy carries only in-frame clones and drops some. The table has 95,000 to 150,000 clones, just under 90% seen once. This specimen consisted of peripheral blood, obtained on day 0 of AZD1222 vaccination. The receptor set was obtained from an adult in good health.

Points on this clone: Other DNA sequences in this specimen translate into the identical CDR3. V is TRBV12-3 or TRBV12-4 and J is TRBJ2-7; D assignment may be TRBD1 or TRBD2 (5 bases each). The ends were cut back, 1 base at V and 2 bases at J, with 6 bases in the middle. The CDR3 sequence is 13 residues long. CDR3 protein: CASSLEGPYEQYF. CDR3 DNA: TGTGCCAGCAGTTTAGAGGGACCCTACGAGCAGTACTTC.

Here the CDR3 reads CASRKLANGQTYNEQFF. CDR3 nucleotides: TGTGCCAGTAGGAAGCTAGCGAACGGCCAAACCTACAATGAGCAGTTCTTC. J is TRBJ2-1 and V is TRBV19, with a possible D match to TRBD2 (6 bases). With 6 bases removed from V and 2 bases from J, the gap between germline ends came to 20 bases. CDR1 and CDR2 (germline): LNHDA, SQIVND (reference sequence). The CDR3 extends over 17 amino acids.

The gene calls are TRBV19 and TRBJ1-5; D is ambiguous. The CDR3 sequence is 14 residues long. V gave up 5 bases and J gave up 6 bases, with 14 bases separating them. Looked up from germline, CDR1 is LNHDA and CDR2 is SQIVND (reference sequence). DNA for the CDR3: TGTGCCAGTAGTGGCCCTGCGACGGGTCAGCCCCAGCATTTT. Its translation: CASSGPATGQPQHF.

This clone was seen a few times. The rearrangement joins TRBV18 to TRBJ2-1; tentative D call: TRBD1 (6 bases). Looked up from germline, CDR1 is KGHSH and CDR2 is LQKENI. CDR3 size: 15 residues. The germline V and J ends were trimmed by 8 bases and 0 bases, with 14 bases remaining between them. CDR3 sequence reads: CASTITGYSYNEQFF. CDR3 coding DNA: TGTGCCAGCACCATCACAGGGTACTCCTACAATGAGCAGTTCTTC.

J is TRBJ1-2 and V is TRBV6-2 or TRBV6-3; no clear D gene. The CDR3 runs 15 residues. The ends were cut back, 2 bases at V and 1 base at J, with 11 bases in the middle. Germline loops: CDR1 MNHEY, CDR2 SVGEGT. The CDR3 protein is CASSYESFLNYGYTF. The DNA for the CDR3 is TGTGCCAGCAGTTACGAATCTTTCCTTAACTATGGCTACACCTTC.

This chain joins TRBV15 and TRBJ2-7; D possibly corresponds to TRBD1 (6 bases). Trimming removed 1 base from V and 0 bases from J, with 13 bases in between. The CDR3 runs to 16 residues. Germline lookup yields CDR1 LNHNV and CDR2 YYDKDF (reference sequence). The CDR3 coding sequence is TGTGCCACCAGCAGAGCAAGGGCAGGGGCCTCCTACGAGCAGTACTTC. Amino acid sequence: CATSRARAGASYEQYF.

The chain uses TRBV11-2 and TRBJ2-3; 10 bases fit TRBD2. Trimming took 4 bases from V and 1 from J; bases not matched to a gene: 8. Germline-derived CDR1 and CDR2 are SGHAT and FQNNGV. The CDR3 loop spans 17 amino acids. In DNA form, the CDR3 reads TGTGCCAGCAGCTCACTACGGACTAGCGGACGCACAGATACGCAGTATTTT. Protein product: CASSSLRTSGRTDTQYF.

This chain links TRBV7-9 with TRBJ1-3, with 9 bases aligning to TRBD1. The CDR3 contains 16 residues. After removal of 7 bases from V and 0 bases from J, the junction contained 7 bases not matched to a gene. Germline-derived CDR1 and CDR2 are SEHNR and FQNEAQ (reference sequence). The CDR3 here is CASKLQGAGSGNTIYF. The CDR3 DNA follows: TGTGCCAGCAAATTACAGGGGGCCGGCTCTGGAAACACCATATATTTT.

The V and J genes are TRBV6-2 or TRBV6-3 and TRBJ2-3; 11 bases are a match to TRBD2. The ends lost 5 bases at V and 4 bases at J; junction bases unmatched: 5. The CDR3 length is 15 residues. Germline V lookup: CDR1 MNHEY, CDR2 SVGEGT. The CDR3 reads CASSDTSGSADTQYF. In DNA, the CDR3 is TGTGCCAGCAGTGATACTAGCGGGAGCGCAGATACGCAGTATTTT.

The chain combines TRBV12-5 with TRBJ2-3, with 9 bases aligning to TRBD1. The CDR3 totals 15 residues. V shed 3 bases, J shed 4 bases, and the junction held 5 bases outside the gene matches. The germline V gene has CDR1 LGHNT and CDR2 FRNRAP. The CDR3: CASGFGTGWPDTQYF. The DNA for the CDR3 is TGTGCTAGTGGTTTTGGGACAGGGTGGCCAGATACGCAGTATTTT. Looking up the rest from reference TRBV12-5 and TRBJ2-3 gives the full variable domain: DARVTQTPRHKVTEMGQEVTMRCQPILGHNTVFWYRQTMMQGLELLAYFRNRAPLDDSGMPKDRFSAEMPDATLATLKIQPSEPRDSAVYFCASGFGTGWPDTQYFGPGTRLTVL.

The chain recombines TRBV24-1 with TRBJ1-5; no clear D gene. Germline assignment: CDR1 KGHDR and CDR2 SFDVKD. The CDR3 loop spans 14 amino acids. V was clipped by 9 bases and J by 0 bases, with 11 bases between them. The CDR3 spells CATSPLDSNQPQHF. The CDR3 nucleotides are TGTGCCACCTCCCCTCTGGATAGCAATCAGCCCCAGCATTTT.

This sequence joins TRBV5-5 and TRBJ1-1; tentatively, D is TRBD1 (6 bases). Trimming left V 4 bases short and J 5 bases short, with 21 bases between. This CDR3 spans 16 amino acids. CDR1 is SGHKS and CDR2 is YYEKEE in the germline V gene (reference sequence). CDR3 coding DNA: TGTGCCAGCAGCCCGATAGATCAGGGGTTGGGGACTGAAGCTTTCTTT. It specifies CASSPIDQGLGTEAFF.

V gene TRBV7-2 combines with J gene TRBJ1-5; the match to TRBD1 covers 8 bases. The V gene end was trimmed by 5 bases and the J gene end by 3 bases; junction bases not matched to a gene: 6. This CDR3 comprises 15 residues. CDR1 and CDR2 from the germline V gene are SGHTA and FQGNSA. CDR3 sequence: CASSLRQGNNQPQHF. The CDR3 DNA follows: TGTGCCAGCAGCCTACGACAGGGGAACAATCAGCCCCAGCATTTT.

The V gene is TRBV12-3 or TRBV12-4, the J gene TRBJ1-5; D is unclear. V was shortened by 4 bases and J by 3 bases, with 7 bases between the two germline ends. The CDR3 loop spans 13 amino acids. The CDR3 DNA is TGTGCCAGCAGTTCGGCAGTCAATCAGCCCCAGCATTTT. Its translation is CASSSAVNQPQHF.

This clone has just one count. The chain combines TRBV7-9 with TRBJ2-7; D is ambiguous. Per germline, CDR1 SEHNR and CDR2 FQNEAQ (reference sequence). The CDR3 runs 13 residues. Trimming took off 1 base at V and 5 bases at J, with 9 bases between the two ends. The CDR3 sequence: CASSLVSSDEQYF. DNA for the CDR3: TGTGCCAGCAGCTTAGTCAGTTCCGACGAGCAGTACTTC.

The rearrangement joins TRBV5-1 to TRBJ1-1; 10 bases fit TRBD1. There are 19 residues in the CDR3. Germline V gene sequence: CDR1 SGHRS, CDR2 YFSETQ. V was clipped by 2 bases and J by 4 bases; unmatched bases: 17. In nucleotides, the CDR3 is TGCGCCAGCAGCTTCCTAATGGACAGGGGGTTTGGAGGAGGCACTGAAGCTTTCTTT. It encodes CASSFLMDRGFGGGTEAFF.

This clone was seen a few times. CDR3 sequence: CASGDTGRAEAFF. The CDR3 DNA is TGTGCCAGCGGAGATACAGGGAGGGCTGAAGCTTTCTTT. J is TRBJ1-1 and V is TRBV19; D may be TRBD1 (6 bases). The CDR3 contains 13 residues. Germline V gives CDR1 LNHDA, CDR2 SQIVND (reference sequence). V lost 9 bases and J 6 bases, leaving 17 bases between the germline ends.

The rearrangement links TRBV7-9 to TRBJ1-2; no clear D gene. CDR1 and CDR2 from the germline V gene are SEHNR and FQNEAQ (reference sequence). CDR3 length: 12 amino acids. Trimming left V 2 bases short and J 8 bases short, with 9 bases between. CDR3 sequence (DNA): TGTGCCAGCAGCTTACAGAGTCACGGCTACACCTTC. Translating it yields CASSLQSHGYTF.

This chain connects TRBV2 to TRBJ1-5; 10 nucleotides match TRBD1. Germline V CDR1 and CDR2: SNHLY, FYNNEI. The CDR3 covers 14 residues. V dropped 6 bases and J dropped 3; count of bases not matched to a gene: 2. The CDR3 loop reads CASRGTGDNQPQHF. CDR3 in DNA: TGTGCCAGCAGGGGGACAGGGGACAATCAGCCCCAGCATTTT.

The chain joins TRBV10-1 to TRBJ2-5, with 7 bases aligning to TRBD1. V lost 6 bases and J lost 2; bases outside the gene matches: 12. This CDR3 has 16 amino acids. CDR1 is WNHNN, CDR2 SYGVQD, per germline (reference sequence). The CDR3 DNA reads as TGCGCCAGCAGCCAGGGACAGCAATTCCCTCAAGAGACCCAGTACTTC. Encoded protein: CASSQGQQFPQETQYF.

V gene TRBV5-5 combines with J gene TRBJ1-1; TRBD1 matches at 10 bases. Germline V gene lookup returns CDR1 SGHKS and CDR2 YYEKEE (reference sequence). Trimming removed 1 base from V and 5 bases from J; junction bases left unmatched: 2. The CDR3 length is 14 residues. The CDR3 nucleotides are TGTGCCAGCAGCTTGAGGACAGGGGGGACTGAAGCTTTCTTT. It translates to CASSLRTGGTEAFF.

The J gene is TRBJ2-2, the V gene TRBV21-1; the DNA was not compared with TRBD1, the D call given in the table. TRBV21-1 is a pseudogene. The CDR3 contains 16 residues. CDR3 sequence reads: CASSTTGTENTGELFF. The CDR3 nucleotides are TGTGCCAGCAGCACAACCGGGACAGAGAACACCGGGGAGCTGTTTTTT.

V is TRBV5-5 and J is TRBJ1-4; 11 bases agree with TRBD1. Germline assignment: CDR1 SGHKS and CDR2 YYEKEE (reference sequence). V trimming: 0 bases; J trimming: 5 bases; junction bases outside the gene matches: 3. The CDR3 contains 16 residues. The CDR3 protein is CASSLGTGGLNEKLFF. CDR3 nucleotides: TGTGCCAGCAGCTTGGGGACAGGGGGCCTGAATGAAAAACTGTTTTTT.

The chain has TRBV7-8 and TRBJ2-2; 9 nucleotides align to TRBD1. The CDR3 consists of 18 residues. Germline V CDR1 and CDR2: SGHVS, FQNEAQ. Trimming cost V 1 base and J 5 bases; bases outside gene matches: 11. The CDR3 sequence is CASSLVGVGTGHTGELFF. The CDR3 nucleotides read TGTGCCAGCAGCTTAGTGGGGGTGGGGACAGGGCATACCGGGGAGCTGTTTTTT.

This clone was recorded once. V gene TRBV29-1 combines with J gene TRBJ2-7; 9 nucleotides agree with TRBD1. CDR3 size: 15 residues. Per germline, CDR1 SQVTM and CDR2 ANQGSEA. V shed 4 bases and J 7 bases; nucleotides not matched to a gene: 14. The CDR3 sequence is CSVARRGGQGREQYF. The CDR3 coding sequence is TGCAGCGTTGCCAGGAGGGGGGGACAGGGAAGGGAGCAGTACTTC.

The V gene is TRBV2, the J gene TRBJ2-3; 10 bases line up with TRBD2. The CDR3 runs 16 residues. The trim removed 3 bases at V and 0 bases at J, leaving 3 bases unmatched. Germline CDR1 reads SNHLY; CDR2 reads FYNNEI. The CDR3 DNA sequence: TGTGCCAGCAGTGAGGTAGCGGGGGGCAGCACAGATACGCAGTATTTT. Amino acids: CASSEVAGGSTDTQYF.

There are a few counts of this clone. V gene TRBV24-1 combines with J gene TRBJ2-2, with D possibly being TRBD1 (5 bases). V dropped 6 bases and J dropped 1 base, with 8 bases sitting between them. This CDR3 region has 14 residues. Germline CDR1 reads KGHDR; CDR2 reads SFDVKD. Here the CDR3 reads CATSPGQNTGELFF. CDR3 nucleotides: TGTGCCACCAGTCCCGGACAGAACACCGGGGAGCTGTTTTTT.

The CDR3 is CASSEAPRDTEAFF. The CDR3 coding sequence is TGTGCCAGCAGTGAAGCCCCGAGAGACACTGAAGCTTTCTTT. The chain links TRBV2 to TRBJ1-1; D remains ambiguous. The CDR3 is made up of 14 amino acids. The germline gives CDR1 SNHLY, CDR2 FYNNEI. Trimming left V 0 bases short and J 3 bases short, with 8 bases between.